A selection of T cell receptor beta chains follows, all from one sample in a study of regulatory T cells in long-lasting Graves disease. One entry per CDR3 protein results from TCRdb running MiXCR on the multiplex PCR reads. The data show more than 300,000 distinct CDR3 sequences, with 15% to 18% seen just once and around a fifth held by the top ten. The sample here was peripheral blood mononuclear cells (PBMCs), taken at new diagnosis, from a patient treated with antithyroid drugs. The receptors come from a female donor with Graves disease. CDR3s include the opening cysteine and the closing phenylalanine or tryptophan. A D gene is named only where the DNA matches it firmly. The size field is filled for only some rows; it gives once, few, many or a size class.

abundance,v_gene,j_gene,len,d_gene,CDR3nt,CDR3aa
many,TRBV6-1,TRBJ1-1,12,.,TGTGCCAGCAGGCCCGTAGGGTTCGAAGCTTTCTTT,CASRPVGFEAFF
.,TRBV28,TRBJ2-2,14,TRBD2,TGTGCCATCAAGGGGGGACTAGCGGCCGGGGAGCTGTTTTTT,CAIKGGLAAGELFF
many,TRBV5-4,TRBJ2-1,16,TRBD2,TGTGCCAGCAGCCCTGGTGGGGAGCGGGGGGACAATGAGCAGTTCTTC,CASSPGGERGDNEQFF
many,TRBV4-1,TRBJ1-1,18,TRBD1,TGCGCCAGCAGCCAAGGCGCGAGGACAGGGGCCTTGGGCACTGAAGCTTTCTTT,CASSQGARTGALGTEAFF
many,TRBV20-1,TRBJ1-2,8,.,TGCAGGCCACGGGGCTACACCTTC,CRPRGYTF
.,TRBV7-9,TRBJ1-1,15,.,TGTGCCAGCAGCCACACCACAGTCACGAACACTGAAGCTTTCTTT,CASSHTTVTNTEAFF
few,TRBV27,TRBJ2-2,13,TRBD2,TGTGCCAGCCAGCCACTAGCGGCCGGGGAGCTGTTTTTT,CASQPLAAGELFF
few,TRBV4-1,TRBJ2-7,20,TRBD2,TGCGCCAGCAGCCAAGAGAGTTGGGGACTAGCGGGGGCCGGCCTCTACGAGCAGTACTTC,CASSQESWGLAGAGLYEQYF
.,TRBV7-2,TRBJ2-2,15,.,TGTGCCAGCAGCTCCCCCTCTGGGACCACCGGGGAGCTGTTTTTT,CASSSPSGTTGELFF
many,TRBV6-1,TRBJ2-3,14,TRBD2,TGTGCCAGCAAGGGACTAGGGTTTAAGGATACGCAGTATTTT,CASKGLGFKDTQYF
few,TRBV9,TRBJ2-1,17,.,TGTGCCAGCAGCCCCCAGATCGGTCAGCAGACCTACAATGAGCAGTTCTTC,CASSPQIGQQTYNEQFF
many,TRBV20-1,TRBJ1-6,13,.,TGCAGTGCTAGATGGAGGGAAAATTCACCCCTCCACTTT,CSARWRENSPLHF
few,TRBV12-3/TRBV12-4,TRBJ1-3,15,.,TGTGCCAGCACCCAACGAAGATTCTCTGGAAACACCATATATTTT,CASTQRRFSGNTIYF
many,TRBV20-1,TRBJ2-3,16,.,TGCAGTGCTAGAGATCTTCCGGGGACTAGCACAGATACGCAGTATTTT,CSARDLPGTSTDTQYF
many,TRBV12-3/TRBV12-4,TRBJ1-1,18,.,TGTGCCAGCAGTTTAATTTTCGGGGGTAGAGAGGCGAACACTGAAGCTTTCTTT,CASSLIFGGREANTEAFF
many,TRBV6-2/TRBV6-3,TRBJ2-1,14,.,TGTGCCAGCAGAATCGTAGCGGTCCACAATGAGCAGTTCTTC,CASRIVAVHNEQFF
.,TRBV9,TRBJ2-1,13,.,TGTGCCAGCAGCGTAGGCCCTAGACATGAGCAGTTCTTC,CASSVGPRHEQFF
many,TRBV3-1,TRBJ2-1,14,.,TGTGCCAGCAGCTCTCTGGGGCTGTACAATGAGCAGTTCTTC,CASSSLGLYNEQFF
many,TRBV12-5,TRBJ1-1,13,.,TGTGCTACCCACAGGGATATGAACACTGAAGCTTTCTTT,CATHRDMNTEAFF
many,TRBV5-1,TRBJ1-1,14,TRBD1,TGCGCCAGCAGCGCGGGACAGCAGAACACTGAAGCTTTCTTT,CASSAGQQNTEAFF
many,TRBV11-2,TRBJ2-5,22,TRBD2,TGTGCCAGCAGCTTAGACTACCCCGGGACTAGCGGGGGGCCGAGTGAGCAAGAGACCCAGTACTTC,CASSLDYPGTSGGPSEQETQYF
many,TRBV7-9,TRBJ1-3,14,.,TGTGCCAGCTTCAGGCGGGCGGACCTAAACACCATATATTTT,CASFRRADLNTIYF
many,TRBV11-3,TRBJ2-1,14,.,TGTGCCAGCAGCTTAGTGGGGGTTGGCAAAGAGCAGTTCTTC,CASSLVGVGKEQFF
many,TRBV3-1,TRBJ2-7,14,.,TGTGCCAGCAGCCAAGGCGGAGTCTCCTACGAGCAGTACTTC,CASSQGGVSYEQYF
many,TRBV7-9,TRBJ2-7,15,TRBD2,TGTGCCAGCAGCTCGACTAGCGGGAGGGCCGGCGAGCAGTACTTC,CASSSTSGRAGEQYF
many,TRBV12-3/TRBV12-4,TRBJ2-7,14,.,TGTGCCAGCAGTGAGGGTAGTACTCTCGTCGAGCAGTACTTC,CASSEGSTLVEQYF
many,TRBV10-2,TRBJ1-2,15,.,TGCGCCAGCAGTGAAACGCTCGGCCTTAACTATGGCTACACCTTC,CASSETLGLNYGYTF
.,TRBV5-4,TRBJ2-7,14,.,TGTGCCAGCAGTCCAACAGGGTTGCTGCACGAGCAGTACTTC,CASSPTGLLHEQYF
many,TRBV27,TRBJ2-7,13,.,TGTGCCAGCAGTTTAAATGGACAGCCCGGGCAGTACTTC,CASSLNGQPGQYF
many,TRBV7-2,TRBJ1-1,14,.,TGTGCCAGCAGTCTGGGGAGCGGAGGAGGGGGAGCTTTCTTT,CASSLGSGGGGAFF
.,TRBV14,TRBJ1-1,13,.,TGTGCCAGCAGCCAGCTAGGCAGTACTGAAGCTTTCTTT,CASSQLGSTEAFF
many,TRBV28,TRBJ2-1,19,.,TGTGCCAGCAGTCCTCTGCGCCGTAGAGTTACACCCGTCTACAATGAGCAGTTCTTC,CASSPLRRRVTPVYNEQFF
many,TRBV5-1,TRBJ1-2,14,TRBD1,TGCGCCAGCAGACCACAGGGGGCGGGCTATGGCTACACCTTC,CASRPQGAGYGYTF
few,TRBV19,TRBJ1-1,15,TRBD1,TGTGCCAGTATTACAGGGGTGGGGATGAGGACTGAAGCTTTCTTT,CASITGVGMRTEAFF
many,TRBV11-2,TRBJ1-1,14,TRBD1,TGTGCCAGCAGCTTGACAGGGGGCCACACTGAAGCTTTCTTT,CASSLTGGHTEAFF
.,TRBV7-3,TRBJ2-3,16,.,TGTGCCAGCAGCTCAACCGAGCTATTAAGCACAGATACGCAGTATTTT,CASSSTELLSTDTQYF